The 27 T cell receptor beta chains below all came from one sample that was sequenced in a study of cytomegalovirus exposure and HLA in healthy donors. Primers for the PCR totalled 60 Vbeta and 13 Jbeta. Sequencing used immunoSEQ multiplex PCR; TCRdb keeps in-frame clones, though not all of them. The sample includes about 150,000 clones, approximately 80% seen only once; the top ten take 4%. Sequencing used PBMCs. Receptor source: a woman aged 40-49 years in good health and CMV-seronegative.

V usage is TRBV5-1 and J usage is TRBJ1-2; 9 bases fit TRBD1. Trimming cost V 4 bases and J 4 bases; bases outside gene matches: 8. Germline assignment: CDR1 SGHRS and CDR2 YFSETQ. The CDR3 extends over 15 amino acids. CDR3 nucleotides: TGCGCCAGCAGCCGGGACCGGGACAGGGTCTATGGCTACACCTTC. This translates into CASSRDRDRVYGYTF.

The CDR3 coding sequence is TGTGCCAGCAGTTACTCCCAACAGGGGGGTACGGGGGAGCTGTTTTTT. Its translation: CASSYSQQGGTGELFF. The gene calls are TRBV6-6 and TRBJ2-2, with 8 bases matching TRBD1. Germline trimming cut 0 bases from V and 8 bases from J; bases unmatched to any gene: 8. This CDR3 contains 16 residues. From germline, CDR1 is MNHNY and CDR2 SVGAGI (reference sequence).

The chain couples TRBV29-1 to TRBJ1-1, with 10 positions matching TRBD1. Losses at the gene ends were 6 bases for V and 1 base for J; bases not matched to a gene: 5. The CDR3 extends over 14 amino acids. CDR1 and CDR2 (germline): SQVTM, ANQGSEA. CDR3 amino acids: CSVERDRGNTEAFF. CDR3 in DNA: TGCAGCGTCGAACGGGACAGGGGGAACACTGAAGCTTTCTTT.

The V and J genes are TRBV29-1 and TRBJ1-2, with no clear D. V lost 0 bases and J 5 bases, leaving 16 bases between the germline ends. The CDR3 covers 15 residues. Germline-derived CDR1 and CDR2 are SQVTM and ANQGSEA. CDR3 sequence reads: CSVEDAAPRGYGYTF. The CDR3 DNA reads as TGCAGCGTTGAAGACGCAGCCCCACGAGGGTATGGCTACACCTTC.

This chain links TRBV19 with TRBJ1-1; tentatively, D is TRBD1 (6 bases). Per germline, CDR1 LNHDA and CDR2 SQIVND (reference sequence). V lost 5 bases and J lost 1, with 11 bases in between. This CDR3 region has 14 residues. The CDR3 region is CASSLGHRNTEAFF. The CDR3 DNA reads as TGTGCCAGTAGTTTGGGACACAGGAACACTGAAGCTTTCTTT.

This chain links TRBV30 with TRBJ1-3; D gene unclear. The CDR3 length is 17 residues. V dropped 0 bases and J dropped 5 bases, with 20 bases sitting between them. Looked up from germline, CDR1 is GTSNPN and CDR2 is SVGIG (reference sequence). This CDR3 is CAWSVGRRRSVRNTIYF. As DNA, the CDR3 is TGTGCCTGGAGTGTAGGGCGTCGGAGGAGCGTGAGAAACACCATATATTTT.

DNA of the CDR3: TGTGCCAGTAGCGGGGGACAGGGGGGCACAGATACGCAGTATTTT. This codes for CASSGGQGGTDTQYF. The J gene is TRBJ2-3, the V gene TRBV19; 11 bases agree with TRBD1. This CDR3 has 15 residues. The V gene end was trimmed by 6 bases and the J gene end by 1 base; junction bases not matched to a gene: 3. Germline V CDR1 and CDR2: LNHDA, SQIVND (reference sequence).

This chain joins TRBV11-3 and TRBJ2-5; D perhaps matches TRBD2 (6 bases). Germline V gene sequence: CDR1 SGHNT, CDR2 YENEEA. The V gene lost 4 bases and the J gene lost 1 base, with 25 bases spanning the gap. The CDR3 extends over 19 amino acids. The CDR3: CASSSTSEPRMGGQETQYF. CDR3 in DNA: TGTGCCAGCAGCTCTACTTCGGAACCGCGGATGGGGGGCCAAGAGACCCAGTACTTC.

As concerns this clone: The junction and the germline gene differ at one end; a read error may be behind it. V and J are TRBV7-7 and TRBJ1-1, with 7 bases aligning to TRBD1. The CDR3 totals 13 residues. From germline, CDR1 is SSHAT and CDR2 FNYEAQ (reference sequence). The DNA for the CDR3 is TGTGCTAGCAGCTTATCAGGGGGCACTGAAGCTTTCTTT. It yields the protein CASSLSGGTEAFF.

The chain couples TRBV6-1 to TRBJ2-1; 12 nucleotides match TRBD2. The CDR3 runs 16 residues. V shed 1 base and J 9 bases; nucleotides not matched to a gene: 7. Germline lookup yields CDR1 MNHNS and CDR2 SASEGT. CDR3 residues: CASSEGASGGAVEQFF. The CDR3 region has the DNA TGTGCCAGCAGTGAAGGGGCTAGCGGGGGGGCAGTTGAGCAGTTCTTC.

This clone was seen only a few times. A junction end diverges from the germline sequence, so it may reflect a read error. The V call is TRBV28, the J call TRBJ1-6; 9 bases match TRBD1. The CDR3 runs to 15 residues. Germline V gene sequence: CDR1 MDHEN, CDR2 SYDVKM. CDR3 amino acids: CASSLWTGENSPLHF. The CDR3 nucleotides are TGTGCCAGCAGTCTATGGACAGGGGAAAATTCACCCCTCCACTTT. Combining the CDR3 with reference TRBV28 and TRBJ1-6 gives the whole variable domain DVKVTQSSRYLVKRTGEKVFLECVQDMDHENMFWYRQDPGLGLRLIYFSYDVKMKEKGDIPEGYSVSREKKERFSLILESASTNQTSMYLCASSLWTGENSPLHFGNGTRLTVT.

The CDR3 region has the DNA TGTGCCAGCAGTCCTCACGGTGGCTACACCTTC. Its protein product is CASSPHGGYTF. The chain recombines TRBV2 with TRBJ1-2; no definite D call. Trimming took off 5 bases at V and 7 bases at J, with 8 bases between the two ends. The CDR3 sequence is 11 residues long. The germline gives CDR1 SNHLY, CDR2 FYNNEI.

V and J are TRBV4-1 and TRBJ1-5, with TRBD1 as a possible D gene (6 bases). This CDR3 region has 15 residues. The germline CDR1 and CDR2 sequences are MGHRA and YSYEKL. V was cut by 4 bases and J by 3 bases, with 13 bases left in between. The CDR3, as DNA: TGCGCCAGCAGCCCCCTAGCAGGGGCCAATCAGCCCCAGCATTTT. Translation gives CASSPLAGANQPQHF.

The chain combines TRBV7-9 with TRBJ1-4; 9 nucleotides line up with TRBD1. Looked up from germline, CDR1 is SEHNR and CDR2 is FQNEAQ (reference sequence). Germline trimming cut 3 bases from V and 10 bases from J; bases unmatched to any gene: 9. CDR3 size: 15 residues. This chain's CDR3 is CASSLLQGAQGKLFF. In DNA form, the CDR3 reads TGTGCCAGCAGCTTGTTACAGGGGGCTCAGGGAAAACTGTTTTTT. Looking up the rest from reference TRBV7-9 and TRBJ1-4 gives the full variable domain: DTGVSQNPRHKITKRGQNVTFRCDPISEHNRLYWYRQTLGQGPEFLTYFQNEAQLEKSRLLSDRFSAERPKGSFSTLEIQRTEQGDSAMYLCASSLLQGAQGKLFFGSGTQLSVL.

The rearrangement joins TRBV5-4 to TRBJ1-1; TRBD1 matches at 8 bases. After removal of 3 bases from V and 0 bases from J, the junction contained 4 bases not matched to a gene. This CDR3 is built from 15 residues. From germline, CDR1 is SGHNT and CDR2 YYREEE (reference sequence). The CDR3 spells CASSSRQGLNTEAFF. As DNA, the CDR3 is TGTGCCAGCAGCTCCCGACAGGGGTTGAACACTGAAGCTTTCTTT.

The rearrangement joins TRBV5-1 to TRBJ2-3; D possibly corresponds to TRBD1 (6 bases). The CDR3 loop spans 14 amino acids. V gave up 6 bases and J gave up 0 bases, with 11 bases separating them. Germline-derived CDR1 and CDR2 are SGHRS and YFSETQ. CDR3 protein: CASNPGQSTDTQYF. CDR3 DNA sequence: TGCGCCAGCAACCCAGGACAGAGCACAGATACGCAGTATTTT.

V and J are TRBV7-2 and TRBJ1-4; TRBD1 matches at 8 bases. The CDR3 length is 14 residues. Germline V CDR1 and CDR2: SGHTA, FQGNSA. V lost 5 bases to trimming and J lost 3 bases; unmatched junction nucleotides: 2. The CDR3 nucleotides read TGTGCCAGCAGCCCGACAGGGGCTAATGAAAAACTGTTTTTT. Amino acid sequence: CASSPTGANEKLFF.

This chain connects TRBV5-1 to TRBJ1-1; TRBD1 matches 7 bases. The length of the CDR3 is 13 residues. Germline-derived CDR1 and CDR2 are SGHRS and YFSETQ. With 0 bases clipped from V and 9 bases from J, the junction kept 5 bases outside the gene matches. CDR3 sequence reads: CASSLAGGKKAFF. The CDR3 region has the DNA TGCGCCAGCAGCTTGGCAGGGGGAAAAAAAGCTTTCTTT.

The V gene is TRBV10-2, the J gene TRBJ2-1, with 8 bases lining up with TRBD2. With V trimmed by 3 bases and J by 4 bases, 5 bases remained unmatched. CDR3 length equals 15 residues. Germline lookup yields CDR1 WSHSY and CDR2 SAAADI. The CDR3, as DNA: TGCGCCAGCAGTGATCGGGGGGGAGGGTACAATGAGCAGTTCTTC. Residues: CASSDRGGGYNEQFF.

Only one count was recorded for this clone. V and J are TRBV29-1 and TRBJ1-1; TRBD1 is a possible D gene (5 bases). This CDR3 has 14 residues. CDR1 and CDR2 from the germline V gene are SQVTM and ANQGSEA. The ends were cut back, 5 bases at V and 1 base at J, with 14 bases in the middle. The CDR3 loop is CSVLPVGGNTEAFF. CDR3 nucleotide sequence: TGCAGCGTTCTTCCAGTGGGGGGGAACACTGAAGCTTTCTTT.

V gene TRBV5-1 combines with J gene TRBJ2-3; 11 bases agree with TRBD1. This CDR3 spans 14 amino acids. V lost 4 bases, J lost 3 bases, and 1 base stayed unmatched. CDR1 is SGHRS and CDR2 is YFSETQ in the germline V gene. The chain's CDR3 is CASSRDRGTDTQYF. In DNA form, the CDR3 reads TGCGCCAGCAGCCGGGACAGGGGGACAGATACGCAGTATTTT.

J is TRBJ1-2 and V is TRBV11-3; perhaps TRBD1 as D (5 bases). The germline V and J ends were trimmed by 5 bases and 6 bases, with 16 bases remaining between them. Germline lookup yields CDR1 SGHNT and CDR2 YENEEA. The CDR3 extends over 14 amino acids. The CDR3 DNA is TGTGCCAGCAGCCGCCCTCCTTCAGGGAATGGCTACACCTTC. Translating gives CASSRPPSGNGYTF.

The gene calls are TRBV16 and TRBJ1-5, with TRBD1 identical over 7 bases. After removal of 2 bases from V and 4 bases from J, the junction contained 23 bases not matched to a gene. CDR1 is KGHSY, CDR2 FQNENV, per germline. The CDR3 length is 21 residues. CDR3 residues: CASSQIWETGAPHASNQPQHF. The CDR3 DNA reads as TGTGCCAGCAGCCAAATATGGGAAACAGGGGCCCCGCACGCCAGTAATCAGCCCCAGCATTTT.

The rearrangement joins TRBV4-1 to TRBJ1-2, with a weak D call TRBD1 (5 bases). Per the germline V gene, CDR1 is MGHRA and CDR2 is YSYEKL. The CDR3 has 14 residues. Between the trimmed V and J ends, which lost 0 bases and 5 bases, there was a span of 10 bases. DNA of the CDR3: TGCGCCAGCAGCCAAGACCCGGACATATATGGCTACACCTTC. It translates to CASSQDPDIYGYTF.

The chain employs TRBV5-1 and TRBJ1-6; 7 nucleotides align to TRBD1. The CDR3 loop spans 14 amino acids. In germline, CDR1 is SGHRS, CDR2 YFSETQ. V shed 3 bases, J shed 7 bases, and the junction held 4 bases outside the gene matches. The CDR3 protein is CASSSGGQNSPLHF. Written as DNA, the CDR3 is TGCGCCAGCAGCTCCGGGGGACAGAATTCACCCCTCCACTTT.

The V gene is TRBV27, the J gene TRBJ2-1, with unresolved D. The CDR3 loop spans 11 amino acids. Germline V CDR1 and CDR2: MNHEY, SMNVEV (reference sequence). V lost 3 bases and J 6 bases, leaving 3 bases between the germline ends. CDR3 sequence reads: CASSFLNEQFF. CDR3 DNA: TGTGCCAGCAGTTTCCTCAATGAGCAGTTCTTC.

The genes are TRBV19 and TRBJ2-1; TRBD2 matches 12 bases. The CDR3 has 16 residues. J was trimmed by 9 bases and V by 3 bases; bases with no gene match: 9. In germline, CDR1 is LNHDA, CDR2 SQIVND (reference sequence). The CDR3 DNA reads as TGTGCCAGTAGTATCAAGACTAGCGGGAGTATGGTTGAGCAGTTCTTC. Its protein is CASSIKTSGSMVEQFF.